Each of the 14 T cell receptor beta chains below was sequenced from the same sample in a study of blood T cells in healthy people across ages. Together with a sample-barcoded 5' primer, a J-beta primer mix was included in a second PCR lasting about 6 to 12 cycles. Using its own MiXCR run on the 5' RACE reads, TCRdb lists one record per CDR3 protein. Found here are about 690,000 distinct CDR3 sequences, 40% to 45% of them singletons; the top ten hold approximately 29%. Sequencing used blood. These receptors originate from a man older than 75 in good health.

This clonotype came up a few times. The chain joins TRBV5-1 to TRBJ2-3; D is uncertain. V was trimmed by 4 bases and J by 2 bases, leaving 8 bases between them. The length of the CDR3 is 13 residues. Germline V gives CDR1 SGHRS, CDR2 YFSETQ. In nucleotides, the CDR3 is TGCGCCAGCAGCCCCGGCGACACAGATACGCAGTATTTT. Translating gives CASSPGDTDTQYF. Together with reference TRBV5-1 and TRBJ2-3, the CDR3 gives the full variable domain: KAGVTQTPRYLIKTRGQQVTLSCSPISGHRSVSWYQQTPGQGLQFLFEYFSETQRNKGNFPGRFSGRQFSNSRSEMNVSTLELGDSALYLCASSPGDTDTQYFGPGTRLTVL.

The chain joins TRBV24-1 to TRBJ2-5; weak D call: TRBD1 (5 bases). V was clipped by 1 base and J by 10 bases, with 15 bases between them. This CDR3 is built from 14 residues. Germline V gene lookup returns CDR1 KGHDR and CDR2 SFDVKD. The CDR3: CATSDFSTGTVQYF. CDR3 in DNA: TGTGCCACCAGTGATTTCAGTACAGGAACGGTCCAGTACTTC.

A note on this clonotype: At one boundary the junction diverges from the germline segment, which might be a read error. CDR3: CASSQLTSGRNKEQFF. CDR3 coding DNA: TGCGCCAGCAGCCAATTGACTAGCGGGAGAAACAAGGAGCAGTTCTTC. The chain is built from TRBV4-1 and TRBJ2-1; 12 positions match TRBD2. The CDR3 is 16 amino acids. Germline assignment: CDR1 MGHRA and CDR2 YSYEKL.

This clonotype was detected a few times. The CDR3 sequence: CSARLARTNEQFF. In nucleotides, the CDR3 is TGCAGTGCTAGACTAGCGAGAACAAATGAGCAGTTCTTC. The V and J genes are TRBV20-1 and TRBJ2-1; TRBD2 is a possible D gene (6 bases). CDR3 length: 13 amino acids. Germline values: CDR1 DFQATT, CDR2 SNEGSKA (reference sequence). The V gene lost 2 bases and the J gene lost 7 bases, with 12 bases spanning the gap.

The CDR3 loop reads CASSQEGANNYGYTF. Here the CDR3 DNA reads TGTGCCAGCAGCCAAGAAGGGGCTAATAACTATGGCTACACCTTC. This chain joins TRBV14 and TRBJ1-2, with D perhaps TRBD1 (5 bases). Trimming took off 0 bases at V and 1 base at J, with 9 bases between the two ends. Germline CDR1 reads SGHDN; CDR2 reads FVKESK. The CDR3 has 15 residues.

The sample holds one count of this clonotype. A read error is possible here, since a much larger clone lies one base away. This chain joins TRBV7-9 and TRBJ2-5; TRBD1 matches at 8 bases. The closer fit of TRBJ2-7 to the DNA end suggests the J call may be wrong. Germline loops: CDR1 SEHNR, CDR2 FQNEAQ (reference sequence). The CDR3 length is 15 residues. CDR3 residues: CASRPDRAGSHEQYF. CDR3 bases: TGTGCCAGCAGGCCGGACAGGGCCGGTTCCCACGAGCAGTACTTC.

This clonotype was counted a single time. This chain uses TRBV5-1 with TRBJ1-2; 12 bases fit TRBD1. The CDR3 is 16 amino acids. CDR1 SGHRS and CDR2 YFSETQ come from the germline V gene. Losses at the gene ends were 4 bases for V and 7 bases for J; bases not matched to a gene: 11. CDR3: CASSPGSGTGGRGYTF. The DNA for the CDR3 is TGCGCCAGCAGCCCGGGATCCGGGACAGGGGGCCGTGGCTACACCTTC.

This clonotype was picked up a small number of times. The chain carries TRBV6-2 or TRBV6-3 and TRBJ2-7; D might be TRBD1 or TRBD2, each matching 7 bases. V lost 6 bases to trimming and J lost 3 bases, with 18 bases between them. Germline V gives CDR1 MNHEY, CDR2 SVGEGT. The CDR3 is made up of 15 amino acids. CDR3 loop: CASSPGEGANYEQYF. CDR3 DNA: TGTGCCAGCAGCCCGGGGGAGGGGGCAAACTACGAGCAGTACTTC.

V usage is TRBV6-1 and J usage is TRBJ2-1; the match to TRBD2 covers 8 bases. Trimming took 6 bases from V and 7 from J; bases not matched to a gene: 8. CDR1 is MNHNS, CDR2 SASEGT, per germline. This CDR3 is built from 14 residues. In nucleotides, the CDR3 is TGTGCCAGCAGCGAAATCGGGACTAGAAATGAGCAGTTCTTC. It is translated as CASSEIGTRNEQFF.

This clonotype was seen more than once but under ten times. This rearrangement joins TRBV4-1 to TRBJ2-3, with D perhaps matching TRBD2 (7 bases). The CDR3 totals 16 residues. Trimming left V 1 base short and J 4 bases short, with 15 bases between. Germline assignment: CDR1 MGHRA and CDR2 YSYEKL. The CDR3 DNA follows: TGCGCCAGCAGCCAAGCGGAGGGGGGGCACTCAGATACGCAGTATTTT. Protein sequence: CASSQAEGGHSDTQYF.

Details on this clonotype: A much larger clone is a single base away; this may be a read error. The chain employs TRBV6-1 and TRBJ2-5; D is ambiguous. The germline V gene encodes CDR1 MNHNS and CDR2 SASEGT. Trimming left V 5 bases short and J 11 bases short, with 21 bases between. The CDR3 contains 14 residues. CDR3 sequence reads: CASSPDPSYNEQYF. Here the CDR3 DNA reads TGTGCCAGCAGTCCTGACCCTTCTTACAATGAGCAGTACTTC.

The chain recombines TRBV19 with TRBJ1-4; D unresolved. Germline CDR1 LNHDA, CDR2 SQIVND (reference sequence). Trimming left V 6 bases short and J 7 bases short, with 12 bases between. The CDR3 spans 13 residues. The CDR3, as DNA: TGTGCCAGTAGGGTGCCCGCAGGTGAAAAACTGTTTTTT. Its protein product is CASRVPAGEKLFF.

The V call is TRBV14, the J call TRBJ2-7, with 7 bases aligning to TRBD1. Germline V CDR1 and CDR2: SGHDN, FVKESK. The CDR3 spans 16 residues. The ends lost 0 bases at V and 3 bases at J; junction bases unmatched: 8. CDR3 amino acids: CASSQDRRGQNYEQYF. The CDR3, as DNA: TGTGCCAGCAGCCAAGATAGAAGGGGGCAAAACTACGAGCAGTACTTC.

This clonotype was picked up many times. The chain has TRBV20-1 and TRBJ2-5, with D possibly matching TRBD1 (6 bases). CDR3 length: 13 amino acids. Deletions cut 1 base from V and 5 bases from J, with 11 bases between. Looked up from germline, CDR1 is DFQATT and CDR2 is SNEGSKA (reference sequence). The CDR3, as DNA: TGCAGTGCTAGAGTAACAGGGTCGGAGACCCAGTACTTC. It specifies CSARVTGSETQYF.